This is a list of T cell receptor beta chains from one sample in a study of blood T cell repertoires in COVID-19. Data came from immunoSEQ multiplex PCR; TCRdb stores just in-frame clones and leaves some out. The sample carries some 250,000 clones, 70% to 85% recorded once. Sequencing was carried out using peripheral blood. The origin of the receptors is a woman of 80 years or more with acute or convalescent COVID-19. Each CDR3 is given with its conserved first and last residue. A D gene is named only where the DNA matches it firmly. Clone size, where shown, is once, few, many, or a class for clones that have expanded.

v_gene	abundance	j_gene	d_gene	CDR3aa	CDR3nt
TRBV10-3	.	TRBJ2-3	TRBD1	CAISAGQGTSTDTQYF	TGTGCCATCAGTGCCGGACAGGGAACTAGCACAGATACGCAGTATTTT
TRBV19	.	TRBJ1-2	.	CASSPTGQPNYGYTF	TGTGCCAGTAGTCCAACCGGACAGCCAAACTATGGCTACACCTTC
TRBV5-1	.	TRBJ2-5	.	CASSPIAGQETQYF	TGCGCCAGCAGCCCAATAGCGGGACAGGAGACCCAGTACTTC
TRBV3-1/TRBV3-2	.	TRBJ1-6	TRBD1	CASSQTNRGQNNSPLHF	TGTGCCAGCAGCCAAACCAACAGGGGGCAGAATAATTCACCCCTCCACTTT
TRBV10-3	.	TRBJ2-6	.	CAISESGRGIGANVLTF	TGTGCCATCAGTGAGTCGGGCAGGGGTATTGGGGCCAACGTCCTGACTTTC
TRBV7-2	once	TRBJ2-7	.	CASSLRDEQYF	TGTGCCAGCAGCCTCAGGGACGAGCAGTACTTC
TRBV4-3	many	TRBJ1-2	.	CASSLLVRDYGYTF	TGCGCCAGCAGCCTTTTGGTCAGGGACTATGGCTACACCTTC
TRBV11-3	.	TRBJ2-7	.	CASSLDRQDEQYF	TGTGCCAGCAGCTTAGATCGACAGGACGAGCAGTACTTC
TRBV10-3	.	TRBJ1-2	.	CAISEARYGYTF	TGTGCCATCAGTGAGGCGCGCTATGGCTACACCTTC
TRBV11-2	.	TRBJ1-5	.	CASSLERGIWANQPQHF	TGTGCCAGCAGCTTAGAACGGGGAATTTGGGCCAATCAGCCCCAGCATTTT
TRBV3-1/TRBV3-2	.	TRBJ2-7	.	CASSQLRGGYEQYF	TGTGCCAGCAGCCAGCTGAGGGGGGGTTACGAGCAGTACTTC
TRBV2	.	TRBJ1-2	.	CASSDLVRPLSYGYTF	TGTGCCAGCAGTGATCTCGTACGTCCGCTTAGCTATGGCTACACCTTC
TRBV7-9	few	TRBJ2-7	.	CASSPGQGPYEQYF	TGTGCCAGCAGCCCGGGACAAGGGCCCTACGAGCAGTACTTC
TRBV11-2	.	TRBJ1-1	.	CASSPYEGNTEAFF	TGTGCCAGCAGCCCTTATGAGGGAAACACTGAAGCTTTCTTT
TRBV7-9	few	TRBJ1-2	TRBD1	CASSLVGQGSGYTF	TGTGCCAGCAGCTTAGTGGGACAGGGATCTGGCTACACCTTC
TRBV5-1	.	TRBJ1-5	.	CASSSTGQLNQPQHF	TGCGCCAGCAGCTCTACTGGACAGCTCAATCAGCCCCAGCATTTT
TRBV3-1/TRBV3-2	.	TRBJ2-6	TRBD1	CASSQEMTGAGANVLTF	TGTGCCAGCAGCCAAGAAATGACAGGGGCTGGGGCCAACGTCCTGACTTTC
TRBV3-1/TRBV3-2	.	TRBJ1-2	TRBD1	CASRIQGANYGYTF	TGTGCCAGCAGAATCCAGGGGGCTAACTATGGCTACACCTTC
TRBV7-2	few	TRBJ1-4	.	CASSDRGGRSEKLFF	TGTGCCAGCAGCGACAGAGGGGGACGGAGTGAAAAACTGTTTTTT
TRBV6-1	few	TRBJ2-5	.	CASSEGGVGETQYF	TGTGCCAGCAGTGAAGGAGGAGTTGGAGAGACCCAGTACTTC
TRBV18	.	TRBJ1-1	TRBD1	CASSQETGTEAFF	TGTGCCAGCTCGCAGGAGACAGGGACTGAAGCTTTCTTT
TRBV21-1	.	TRBJ1-5	.	CASSLTGRWKSNQPQHF	TGTGCCAGCAGCTTGACAGGGAGGTGGAAAAGCAATCAGCCCCAGCATTTT
TRBV19	.	TRBJ2-3	.	CASSNGLLTDTQYF	TGTGCCAGTAGTAATGGGCTACTCACAGATACGCAGTATTTT
TRBV7-9	.	TRBJ2-7	.	CASSLLRREFNEQYF	TGTGCCAGCAGCTTGCTTCGCAGGGAATTCAACGAGCAGTACTTC
TRBV4-3	.	TRBJ2-3	TRBD2	CASSPGGAADTQYF	TGCGCCAGCAGCCCCGGGGGGGCCGCAGATACGCAGTATTTT
TRBV6-6	few	TRBJ1-1	TRBD1	CASSAQGAPTEAFF	TGTGCCAGCAGTGCTCAGGGGGCCCCCACTGAAGCTTTCTTT
TRBV4-1	.	TRBJ2-7	TRBD2	CASSGLAGGTSEQYF	TGCGCCAGCAGCGGGTTAGCGGGAGGAACCTCCGAGCAGTACTTC
TRBV6-6	once	TRBJ2-5	.	CASSYSNGETQYF	TGTGCCAGCAGTTACTCGAACGGGGAGACCCAGTACTTC
TRBV5-1	.	TRBJ2-3	TRBD2	CASSLEGLAGGTSTDTQYF	TGCGCCAGCAGCTTGGAGGGACTAGCGGGGGGGACTAGCACAGATACGCAGTATTTT
TRBV11-2	few	TRBJ2-7	TRBD2	CASSLGLAGQRLRGQYF	TGTGCCAGCAGCTTGGGACTAGCGGGACAGAGGCTTCGCGGGCAGTACTTC
TRBV5-1	once	TRBJ1-2	TRBD1	CASSLGGRGQDYGYTF	TGCGCCAGCAGCTTGGGAGGCAGGGGGCAAGACTATGGCTACACCTTC
TRBV7-2	many	TRBJ1-1	.	CASSSGGTTEAFF	TGTGCCAGCAGCTCGGGAGGGACAACTGAAGCTTTCTTT
TRBV7-2	.	TRBJ2-3	TRBD2	CASSTTAGASTDTQYF	TGTGCCAGCAGCACAACAGCGGGGGCGAGCACAGATACGCAGTATTTT
TRBV6-5	.	TRBJ1-1	.	CASSYSGGRKTEAFF	TGTGCCAGCAGTTACTCAGGCGGGAGAAAGACTGAAGCTTTCTTT
TRBV5-1	.	TRBJ2-7	TRBD2	CASSPGTLRGGGHEQYF	TGCGCCAGCAGCCCGGGTACTCTGCGGGGGGGCGGCCACGAGCAGTACTTC
TRBV6-5	.	TRBJ2-7	.	CASSYSLRPYEQYF	TGTGCCAGCAGTTACTCCTTGAGGCCTTACGAGCAGTACTTC
TRBV7-6	.	TRBJ2-2	TRBD2	CASSLKRGGGVDTGELFF	TGTGCCAGCAGCTTAAAGCGCGGGGGGGGTGTCGACACCGGGGAGCTGTTTTTT
TRBV2	.	TRBJ2-1	.	CASSGSYNRNEQFF	TGTGCCAGCAGCGGTAGCTACAATAGAAATGAGCAGTTCTTC
TRBV29-1	.	TRBJ2-1	TRBD2	CSVERGGGVYNEQFF	TGCAGCGTTGAACGTGGCGGGGGGGTCTACAATGAGCAGTTCTTC
TRBV5-1	.	TRBJ2-7	TRBD2	CASSLEGLAGGGEQYF	TGCGCCAGCAGCTTGGAGGGACTAGCGGGAGGCGGCGAGCAGTACTTC
TRBV5-1	few	TRBJ2-7	TRBD1	CASSQQGAGYEQYF	TGCGCCAGCAGCCAGCAGGGGGCGGGTTACGAGCAGTACTTC
TRBV18	.	TRBJ1-5	.	CASSPQGVSGNQPQHF	TGTGCCAGCTCACCCCAAGGGGTGTCGGGCAATCAGCCCCAGCATTTT
TRBV3-1/TRBV3-2	.	TRBJ1-1	TRBD1	CASTRGQGSEAFF	TGTGCCAGCACCCGGGGACAGGGTTCTGAAGCTTTCTTT
TRBV5-5	.	TRBJ2-3	.	CASSGTPLGSAADTQYF	TGTGCCAGCAGCGGCACTCCATTAGGCTCTGCGGCAGATACGCAGTATTTT
TRBV24-1	.	TRBJ1-2	.	CATSETGCLNGYTF	TGTGCCACCAGTGAAACAGGGTGTTTAAATGGCTACACCTTC
TRBV3-1/TRBV3-2	few	TRBJ2-2	TRBD2	CASSLGLAGRVGELFF	TGTGCCAGCAGCCTAGGACTAGCGGGACGGGTCGGGGAGCTGTTTTTT
TRBV30	.	TRBJ2-7	.	CAWARGNFYEQYF	TGTGCTTGGGCACGGGGAAATTTCTACGAGCAGTACTTC
TRBV2	.	TRBJ2-7	TRBD1	CASSSGQGAGYEQYF	TGTGCCAGCAGTAGCGGACAGGGGGCGGGTTACGAGCAGTACTTC
TRBV5-1	.	TRBJ2-1	TRBD2	CASSLLASGGSRNEQFF	TGCGCCAGCAGCTTGTTGGCTAGCGGGGGATCTCGGAATGAGCAGTTCTTC
TRBV6-5	.	TRBJ2-1	.	CASSYQKYNEQFF	TGTGCCAGCAGTTATCAGAAGTACAATGAGCAGTTCTTC
TRBV2	.	TRBJ2-1	TRBD2	CASSVGTSYNEQFF	TGTGCCAGCAGTGTGGGGACTAGCTACAATGAGCAGTTCTTC
TRBV9	.	TRBJ2-7	TRBD2	CASSPTTSGRFNEQYF	TGTGCCAGCAGCCCGACCACTAGCGGGAGGTTCAACGAGCAGTACTTC
TRBV6-5	.	TRBJ1-2	TRBD1	CASSYSNRGGSGYTF	TGTGCCAGCAGTTACTCGAACAGGGGTGGATCTGGCTACACCTTC
TRBV11-2	.	TRBJ2-3	.	CASSGGSGTSDTQYF	TGTGCCAGCAGCGGGGGGAGCGGAACTTCAGATACGCAGTATTTT